The 17 T cell receptor beta chains presented below share a single source sample, sequenced in a study of CXCR3-negative and CXCR3-positive naive CD8 T cells. Broader study findings: TRB CDR3 hydrophobicity was greater in CXCR3-positive naive cells than in CXCR3-negative naive cells.

Which antigens these TCRs recognize remains unknown. The authors prepared UMI-labeled TRB cDNA libraries by 5' RACE. From the 5' RACE reads, TCRdb lists one entry per CDR3 protein and no DNA. The sample holds over 150,000 distinct CDR3 sequences. Sequencing was performed on naive CXCR3+ CD8+ T cells from blood. Specified subset: CD45RO-CCR7+CD27+CD95- naive CD8+ T cells expressing CXCR3 (TNR3+). These TCRs come from a human donor in good health. Some clones in this sample may be carry-over from other donors' samples.

The V call is TRBV9, the J call TRBJ2-2; without DNA, the TCRdb call of TRBD2 cannot be checked. This CDR3 is 18 amino acids long. The germline V gene encodes CDR1 SGDLS and CDR2 YYNGEE. The CDR3 sequence is CASSSHGGLVPQTGELFF.

The V and J genes are TRBV6-4 and TRBJ2-3; TCRdb gives TRBD2 as the D gene, but with no DNA this cannot be confirmed. The CDR3 is 16 amino acids. The germline CDR1 and CDR2 sequences are MRHNA and SNTAGT. The CDR3: CASSETSGGSTDTQYF.

The V gene is TRBV4-2, the J gene TRBJ2-7; without DNA, the TCRdb call of TRBD2 cannot be checked. The CDR3 runs to 16 residues. The germline CDR1 and CDR2 sequences are LGHNA and YNFKEQ. CDR3 sequence reads: CASSQDGLAVSYEQYF.

CDR3 protein: CASSSAGEQYF. This chain joins TRBV5-4 and TRBJ2-7. CDR3 length: 11 residues. Per germline, CDR1 SGHNT and CDR2 YYREEE (reference sequence).

This chain connects TRBV28 to TRBJ1-6; TCRdb designates TRBD1, a call that cannot be tested without DNA. The germline V gene has CDR1 MDHEN and CDR2 SYDVKM. This CDR3 has 15 residues. The CDR3 here is CASTRLAVNNSPLHF. Looking up the rest from reference TRBV28 and TRBJ1-6 gives the full variable domain: DVKVTQSSRYLVKRTGEKVFLECVQDMDHENMFWYRQDPGLGLRLIYFSYDVKMKEKGDIPEGYSVSREKKERFSLILESASTNQTSMYLCASTRLAVNNSPLHFGNGTRLTVT.

V gene TRBV28 combines with J gene TRBJ2-7. The CDR3 consists of 12 residues. CDR1 is MDHEN, CDR2 SYDVKM, per germline. The CDR3 here is CASSFPMGEQYF.

The V call is TRBV20-1, the J call TRBJ2-3; TCRdb lists TRBD2, though no DNA is available to test this call. Per the germline V gene, CDR1 is DFQATT and CDR2 is SNEGSKA (reference sequence). The CDR3 consists of 21 residues. CDR3 region: CSARDSFGLAGGRASTDTQYF.

This chain links TRBV27 with TRBJ2-5. Germline CDR1 and CDR2: MNHEY and SMNVEV (reference sequence). CDR3 length: 13 residues. The CDR3 is CASSPNGNVLQYF.

The chain employs TRBV7-9 and TRBJ2-1; there is no DNA to check the TCRdb D call of TRBD2. Germline assignment: CDR1 SEHNR and CDR2 FQNEAQ (reference sequence). The CDR3 consists of 12 residues. CDR3: CASRSGGNEQFF.

The rearrangement links TRBV7-3 to TRBJ1-2; lacking DNA, the TRBD1 call made by TCRdb goes unchecked. The length of the CDR3 is 14 residues. Germline-derived CDR1 and CDR2 are SGHTA and FQGTGA. The CDR3 sequence: CASSSQTEGDGYTF.

The chain recombines TRBV10-3 with TRBJ2-7; TCRdb calls TRBD1, which cannot be checked without DNA. Germline V CDR1 and CDR2: ENHRY, SYGVKD. The CDR3 contains 12 residues. This CDR3 is CAISGLGPEQYF.

The rearrangement uses TRBV9 and TRBJ2-1; TCRdb names TRBD2, which stays unverified in the absence of DNA. CDR1 and CDR2 from the germline V gene are SGDLS and YYNGEE. This CDR3 is built from 19 residues. This CDR3 reads CASSFPGTSGGSSGNEQFF.

The J gene is TRBJ2-7, the V gene TRBV14. The CDR3 extends over 13 amino acids. Germline-derived CDR1 and CDR2 are SGHDN and FVKESK. This chain's CDR3 is CASSHGGSYEQYF.

V and J are TRBV20-1 and TRBJ2-7; TCRdb's D call, TRBD1, is unchecked because there is no DNA. Germline V CDR1 and CDR2: DFQATT, SNEGSKA (reference sequence). The length of the CDR3 is 14 residues. This chain's CDR3 is CSARGTPSSYEQYF.

The CDR3 protein is CASSFSAPPAGELFF. The chain employs TRBV12-3 or TRBV12-4 and TRBJ2-2; TCRdb reports TRBD2, a call that lacks DNA to check it against. The CDR3 runs to 15 residues.

This rearrangement joins TRBV4-2 to TRBJ2-3. The CDR3 length is 14 residues. Germline CDR1 reads LGHNA; CDR2 reads YNFKEQ. This CDR3 is CASSQDLIGDTQYF.

The chain's CDR3 is CASSLGTSGSTDTQYF. The V gene is TRBV11-2, the J gene TRBJ2-3; TCRdb's D call, TRBD2, is unchecked because there is no DNA. This CDR3 spans 16 amino acids. Germline V gives CDR1 SGHAT, CDR2 FQNNGV.